These T cell receptor beta chains were read from a single sample in a study of long-term antiretroviral therapy in people with HIV. Clones were read by immunoSEQ multiplex PCR, and TCRdb kept only the in-frame ones, dropping some. The data contain 25,000 to 30,000 clones, approximately 94% of them singletons. The material was unsorted PBMCs, obtained more than 7.3 years after starting antiretroviral therapy. The receptors were sampled from a man in his fifties or sixties with HIV. Both conserved end residues are part of each CDR3. D genes are given only for firm matches. Clone size appears in some rows only: once, few, many, or a class for an expanded clone.

d_call	clone_size	v_call	j_call	cdr3_nt	cdr3_aa
TRBD1	.	TRBV29-1	TRBJ1-1	TGCAGCGTGACCCGAGGGGGCGAGTACACTGAAGCTTTCTTT	CSVTRGGEYTEAFF
.	.	TRBV30	TRBJ1-6	TGTGCCTGGACCGACAGGCCCAATTCACCCCTCCACTTT	CAWTDRPNSPLHF
.	.	TRBV4-3	TRBJ1-6	TGCGCCAGCAGCCAAGATCTACAGGGTTATTCACCCCTCCACTTT	CASSQDLQGYSPLHF
.	.	TRBV11-2	TRBJ1-1	TGTGCCAGCAGCTTACTGGGGCTCACTGAAGCTTTCTTT	CASSLLGLTEAFF
.	.	TRBV4-3	TRBJ2-3	TGCGCCAGCAGCCAAGAGTTAGCGCGTAGCACAGATACGCAGTATTTT	CASSQELARSTDTQYF
TRBD1	.	TRBV11-2	TRBJ1-1	TGTGCCAGCAGCTATGACAGGGCGGGTGCGGCTTTCTTT	CASSYDRAGAAFF
.	.	TRBV19	TRBJ1-1	TGTGCCAGTAGTATAGGCTTTGAAGCTTTCTTT	CASSIGFEAFF
TRBD2	.	TRBV19	TRBJ2-2	TGTGCCAGTAGCGGGGGGGCAGACACCGGGGAGCTGTTTTTT	CASSGGADTGELFF
.	once	TRBV6-8	TRBJ2-1	TGTGCCAGCAGAATGGGACCCGCCGGTGCCCCCAATGAGCAGTTCTTC	CASRMGPAGAPNEQFF
TRBD1	.	TRBV28	TRBJ1-2	TGTGCCAGCATTGTGACAGGGGGAGAGGGTCGGGGCTACACCTTC	CASIVTGGEGRGYTF
.	once	TRBV11-2	TRBJ2-7	TGTGCCAGCAGCCCCGCAGGGACCATCTACGAGCAGTACTTC	CASSPAGTIYEQYF